This T cell receptor beta chain was recovered during a study of T cells after yellow fever vaccination. Overall study context: SMART-Seq v4 Ultra Low Input prepared the low-cell-number fractions.

The CDR3 is 14 residues long. The germline CDR1 and CDR2 sequences are MGHRA and YSYEKL. V was pared by 4 bases and J by 4 bases, with 10 bases between. This clonotype was seen repeatedly, ten times or more. MiXCR was run by TCRdb on the 5' RACE reads, yielding one entry per CDR3 protein. The sample records roughly 310,000 distinct CDR3 sequences, roughly 9.4% being singletons. The source is a young man who received the YFV17D yellow fever vaccine. The chain links TRBV4-1 to TRBJ1-4; D remains unclear. Sequencing used PBMCs, obtained on the day of the first yellow fever vaccination. The CDR3 DNA reads as TGCGCCAGCAGCCCGGACGGGCTTAATGAAAAACTGTTTTTT. Residues: CASSPDGLNEKLFF.